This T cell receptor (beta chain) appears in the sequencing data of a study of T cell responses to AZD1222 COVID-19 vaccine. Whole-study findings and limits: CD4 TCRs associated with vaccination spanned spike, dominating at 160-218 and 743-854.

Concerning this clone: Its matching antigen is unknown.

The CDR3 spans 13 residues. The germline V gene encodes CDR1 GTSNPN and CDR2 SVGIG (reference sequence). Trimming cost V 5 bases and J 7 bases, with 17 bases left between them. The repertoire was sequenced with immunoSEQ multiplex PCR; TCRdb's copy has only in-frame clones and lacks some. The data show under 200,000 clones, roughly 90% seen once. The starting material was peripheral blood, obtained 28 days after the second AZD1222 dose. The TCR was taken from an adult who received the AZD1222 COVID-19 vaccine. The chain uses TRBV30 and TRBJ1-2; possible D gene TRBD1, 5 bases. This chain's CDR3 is CAWRTGASGGYTF. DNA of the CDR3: TGTGCCTGGCGAACCGGGGCCTCCGGTGGCTACACCTTC.